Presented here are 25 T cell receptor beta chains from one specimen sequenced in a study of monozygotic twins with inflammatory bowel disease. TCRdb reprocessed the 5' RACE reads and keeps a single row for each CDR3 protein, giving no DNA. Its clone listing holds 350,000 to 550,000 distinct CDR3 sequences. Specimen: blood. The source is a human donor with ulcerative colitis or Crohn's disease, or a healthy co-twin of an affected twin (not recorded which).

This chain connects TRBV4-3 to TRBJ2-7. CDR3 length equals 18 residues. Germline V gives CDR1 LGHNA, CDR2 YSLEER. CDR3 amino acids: CASSQDHLLGAGVYEQYF.

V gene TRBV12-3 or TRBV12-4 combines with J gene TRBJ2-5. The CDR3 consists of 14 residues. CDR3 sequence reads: CASRATGFEETQYF.

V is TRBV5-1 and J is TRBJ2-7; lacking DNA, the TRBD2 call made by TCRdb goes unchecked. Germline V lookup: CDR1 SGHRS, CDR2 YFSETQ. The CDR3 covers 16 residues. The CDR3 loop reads CASSPLFRAEGHEQYF.

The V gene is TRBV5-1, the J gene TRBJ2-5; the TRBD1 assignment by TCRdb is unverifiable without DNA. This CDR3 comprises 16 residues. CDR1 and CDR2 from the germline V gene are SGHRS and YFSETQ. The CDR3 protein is CASSLDRGAIQETQYF.

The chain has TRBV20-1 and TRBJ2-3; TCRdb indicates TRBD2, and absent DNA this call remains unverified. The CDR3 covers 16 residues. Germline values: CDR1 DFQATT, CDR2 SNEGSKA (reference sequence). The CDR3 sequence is CSARARTSGNADTQYF.

The CDR3 protein is CASSLRQARFGAGANVLTF. The rearrangement uses TRBV11-2 and TRBJ2-6; absent DNA, TCRdb's TRBD2 call cannot be checked. The germline CDR1 and CDR2 sequences are SGHAT and FQNNGV. The CDR3 runs 19 residues.

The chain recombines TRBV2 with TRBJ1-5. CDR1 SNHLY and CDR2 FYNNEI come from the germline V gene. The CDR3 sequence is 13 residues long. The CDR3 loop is CASSEAQGSTQHF.

The CDR3 spells CASSLGVGGGTEAFF. This chain links TRBV7-9 with TRBJ1-1; TCRdb's assignment of TRBD1 cannot be checked, as there is no DNA. The CDR3 is 15 residues long. CDR1 and CDR2 from the germline V gene are SEHNR and FQNEAQ (reference sequence).

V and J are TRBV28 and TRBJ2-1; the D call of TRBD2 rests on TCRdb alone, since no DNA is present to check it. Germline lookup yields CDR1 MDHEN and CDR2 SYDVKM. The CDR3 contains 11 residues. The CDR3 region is CASSAGGEQFF. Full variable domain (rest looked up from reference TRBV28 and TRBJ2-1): DVKVTQSSRYLVKRTGEKVFLECVQDMDHENMFWYRQDPGLGLRLIYFSYDVKMKEKGDIPEGYSVSREKKERFSLILESASTNQTSMYLCASSAGGEQFFGPGTRLTVL.

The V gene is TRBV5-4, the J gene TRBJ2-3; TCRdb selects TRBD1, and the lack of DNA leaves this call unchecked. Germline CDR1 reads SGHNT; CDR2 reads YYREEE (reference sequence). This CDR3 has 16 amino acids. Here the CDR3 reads CASSLAGGSLTDTQYF. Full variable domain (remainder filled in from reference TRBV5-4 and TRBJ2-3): ETGVTQSPTHLIKTRGQQVTLRCSSQSGHNTVSWYQQALGQGPQFIFQYYREEENGRGNFPPRFSGLQFPNYSSELNVNALELDDSALYLCASSLAGGSLTDTQYFGPGTRLTVL.

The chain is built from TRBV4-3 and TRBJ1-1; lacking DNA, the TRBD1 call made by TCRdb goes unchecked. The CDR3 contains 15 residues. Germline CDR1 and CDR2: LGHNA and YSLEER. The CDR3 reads CASSQDTGLSTEAFF.

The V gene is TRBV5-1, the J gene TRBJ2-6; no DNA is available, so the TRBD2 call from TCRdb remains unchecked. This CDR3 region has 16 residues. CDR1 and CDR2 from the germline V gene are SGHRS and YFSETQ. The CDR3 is CASSLPERAGANVLTF.

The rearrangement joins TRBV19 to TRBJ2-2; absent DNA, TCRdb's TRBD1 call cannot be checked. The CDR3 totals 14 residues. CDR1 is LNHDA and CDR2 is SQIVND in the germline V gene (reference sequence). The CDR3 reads CASSRGQTTGELFF.

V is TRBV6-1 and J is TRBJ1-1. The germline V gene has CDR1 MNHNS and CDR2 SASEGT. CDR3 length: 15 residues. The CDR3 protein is CASSPSGSMNTEAFF.

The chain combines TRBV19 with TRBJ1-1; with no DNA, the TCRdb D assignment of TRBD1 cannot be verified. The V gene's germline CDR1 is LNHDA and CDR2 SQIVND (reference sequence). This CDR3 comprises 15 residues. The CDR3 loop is CASSVGQALGTEAFF.

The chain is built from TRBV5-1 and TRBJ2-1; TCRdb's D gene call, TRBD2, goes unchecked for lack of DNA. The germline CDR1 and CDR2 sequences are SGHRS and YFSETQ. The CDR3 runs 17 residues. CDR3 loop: CASSLEVAGGVVNEQFF.

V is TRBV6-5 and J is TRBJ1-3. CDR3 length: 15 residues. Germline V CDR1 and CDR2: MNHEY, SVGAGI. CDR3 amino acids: CASSYLEGTGNTIYF.

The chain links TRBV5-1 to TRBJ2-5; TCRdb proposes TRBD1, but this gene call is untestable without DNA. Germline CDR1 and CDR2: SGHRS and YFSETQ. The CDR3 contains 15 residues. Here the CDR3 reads CASSFTGGEMETQYF.

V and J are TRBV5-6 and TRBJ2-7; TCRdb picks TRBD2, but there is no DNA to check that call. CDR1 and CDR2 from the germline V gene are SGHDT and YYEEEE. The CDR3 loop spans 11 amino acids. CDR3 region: CASSSGPSKYF.

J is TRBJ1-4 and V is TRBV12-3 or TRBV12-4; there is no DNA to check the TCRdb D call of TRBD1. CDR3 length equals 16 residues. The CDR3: CASSPRDRGTNEKLFF.

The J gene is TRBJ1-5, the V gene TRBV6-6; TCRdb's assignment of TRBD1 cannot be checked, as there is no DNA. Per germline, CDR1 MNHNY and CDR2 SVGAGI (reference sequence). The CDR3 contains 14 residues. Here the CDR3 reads CASSPTGIGQPQHF.

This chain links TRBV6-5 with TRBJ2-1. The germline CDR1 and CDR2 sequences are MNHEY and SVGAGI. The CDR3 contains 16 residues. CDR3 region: CASSYSIQDSYNEQFF.

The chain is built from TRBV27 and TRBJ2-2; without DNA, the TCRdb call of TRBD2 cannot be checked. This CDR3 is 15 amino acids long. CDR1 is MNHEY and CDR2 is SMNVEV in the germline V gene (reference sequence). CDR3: CASSLGLDRTGELFF.

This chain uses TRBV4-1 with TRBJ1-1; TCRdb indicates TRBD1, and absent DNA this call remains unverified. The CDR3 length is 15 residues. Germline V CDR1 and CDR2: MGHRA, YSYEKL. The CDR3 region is CASSQSGQGNTEAFF.

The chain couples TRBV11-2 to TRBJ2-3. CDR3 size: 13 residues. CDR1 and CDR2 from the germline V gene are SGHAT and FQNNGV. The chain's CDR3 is CASRGLAQDTQYF. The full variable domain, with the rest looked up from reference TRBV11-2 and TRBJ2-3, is EAGVAQSPRYKIIEKRQSVAFWCNPISGHATLYWYQQILGQGPKLLIQFQNNGVVDDSQLPKDRFSAERLKGVDSTLKIQPAKLEDSAVYLCASRGLAQDTQYFGPGTRLTVL.